The sequence of this T cell receptor beta chain was determined in a study of blood T cell repertoires in COVID-19. Study information: The United States, Italy and Spain supplied acute and convalescent COVID-19 samples.

Trimming pared 8 bases from V and 5 bases from J, leaving 13 bases between. This CDR3 is 14 amino acids long. The V gene's germline CDR1 is LNHDA and CDR2 SQIVND (reference sequence). Authors' analysis steps: It was from reference gene primer amplification that nucleated cell counts were estimated. Repertoires were generated with immunoSEQ multiplex PCR, while TCRdb's copy carries only in-frame clones and drops some. The D gene and trimming were derived from the DNA, and the V and J assignments and clone size from that table. The table lists 150,000 to 200,000 clones, about 79% of them singletons. This clonotype was sampled from a woman between 65 and 79 years old with acute or convalescent COVID-19. Input material: peripheral blood. The V and J genes are TRBV19 and TRBJ1-6; D ambiguous. This chain's CDR3 is CASSVNSNNSPLHF. DNA of the CDR3: TGTGCCAGTTCCGTCAACAGTAATAATTCACCCCTCCACTTT.